One sample yielded the 10 T cell receptor beta chains listed below, sequenced in a study of response to subunit inactivated influenza vaccine. TCRdb re-derived calls from the RT-PCR reads in MiXCR, one entry per CDR3 protein. The data show about 800,000 distinct CDR3 sequences, less than 25% seen once. This sample comprised PBMCs from blood, obtained 4 to 6 days after vaccination. The receptors shown here come from a man aged 45-65 years who received an inactivated influenza vaccine.

The V and J genes are TRBV2 and TRBJ2-3; TRBD2 aligns across 10 bases. J was trimmed by 3 bases and V by 5 bases; bases with no gene match: 5. The CDR3 is 15 residues long. Germline lookup yields CDR1 SNHLY and CDR2 FYNNEI. The CDR3 is CASSRERGGTDTQYF. DNA of the CDR3: TGTGCCAGCAGTAGGGAGCGGGGGGGAACAGATACGCAGTATTTT.

V is TRBV7-2 and J is TRBJ2-7; 12 bases are a match to TRBD1. CDR1 is SGHTA, CDR2 FQGNSA, per germline. Trimming took 7 bases from V and 9 from J; bases not matched to a gene: 13. The CDR3 contains 15 residues. CDR3 nucleotides: TGTGCCAGCACAACCGGCGGGACAGGGGGCGCCGTGCAGTACTTC. It translates to CASTTGGTGGAVQYF.

This clonotype was seen a few times. The chain uses TRBV7-2 and TRBJ2-1, with TRBD2 as a possible D gene (6 bases). Germline-derived CDR1 and CDR2 are SGHTA and FQGNSA. The ends were cut back, 1 base at V and 10 bases at J, with 11 bases in the middle. CDR3 size: 13 residues. CDR3 sequence (DNA): TGTGCCAGCAGCTTAGGAGCGGGCATAGAGCAGTTCTTC. Translating gives CASSLGAGIEQFF.

The V gene is TRBV2, the J gene TRBJ2-6; TRBD1 matches at 8 bases. The germline CDR1 and CDR2 sequences are SNHLY and FYNNEI. J was trimmed by 4 bases and V by 4 bases; bases with no gene match: 6. The CDR3 contains 16 residues. CDR3: CASSVNRGTGANVLTF. In DNA, the CDR3 is TGTGCCAGCAGTGTTAACAGGGGGACCGGGGCCAACGTCCTGACTTTC.

This clonotype was counted ten times or more. The CDR3: CASSQDGGTYEQYF. The CDR3, as DNA: TGCGCCAGCAGCCAAGATGGGGGCACCTACGAGCAGTACTTC. This chain connects TRBV4-3 to TRBJ2-7, with a weak D call TRBD1 (6 bases). Per the germline V gene, CDR1 is LGHNA and CDR2 is YSLEER. The CDR3 totals 14 residues. V lost 0 bases and J lost 2, with 8 bases in between.

This clonotype was counted between two and nine times. The chain is built from TRBV5-1 and TRBJ2-1; a possible D gene is TRBD2 (5 bases). The length of the CDR3 is 17 residues. Per germline, CDR1 SGHRS and CDR2 YFSETQ. Trimming cost V 2 bases and J 3 bases, with 18 bases left between them. The DNA for the CDR3 is TGCGCCAGCAGCTTAGGCCGTTGGGAGCGGAGCTACAATGAGCAGTTCTTC. It codes for CASSLGRWERSYNEQFF.

The table lists this clonotype with a few counts. The chain couples TRBV9 to TRBJ2-5, with D uncertain. The CDR3 has 13 residues. The V gene's germline CDR1 is SGDLS and CDR2 YYNGEE. V gave up 2 bases and J gave up 2 bases, with 7 bases separating them. Written as DNA, the CDR3 is TGTGCCAGCAGCGTCCACTTGCAAGAGACCCAGTACTTC. The encoded protein is CASSVHLQETQYF.

This clonotype appeared a few times. The chain combines TRBV7-9 with TRBJ1-2; TRBD1 matches 7 bases. The V segment lost 5 bases and the J segment 8 bases; nucleotides outside the gene matches: 14. CDR1 is SEHNR and CDR2 is FQNEAQ in the germline V gene (reference sequence). There are 15 residues in the CDR3. CDR3 DNA: TGTGCCAGCAGCGCCTCGGGACAGCTAACTCGGGGCTACACCTTC. The encoded protein is CASSASGQLTRGYTF. Based on the CDR3 plus reference TRBV7-9 and TRBJ1-2, the full variable domain is DTGVSQNPRHKITKRGQNVTFRCDPISEHNRLYWYRQTLGQGPEFLTYFQNEAQLEKSRLLSDRFSAERPKGSFSTLEIQRTEQGDSAMYLCASSASGQLTRGYTFGSGTRLTVV.

There are a few counts of this clonotype. The chain joins TRBV20-1 to TRBJ1-2, with 8 bases fitting TRBD1. CDR1 DFQATT and CDR2 SNEGSKA come from the germline V gene (reference sequence). V was pared by 3 bases and J by 5 bases, with 8 bases of the junction left unmatched. The CDR3 runs 14 residues. In DNA form, the CDR3 reads TGCAGTGCTAGGATGGGGGACAGGCGGTATGGCTACACCTTC. This gives the protein CSARMGDRRYGYTF.

This clonotype was observed a few times. The rearrangement uses TRBV10-3 and TRBJ1-5, with TRBD1 matching over 7 bases. This CDR3 region has 17 residues. The germline V gene encodes CDR1 ENHRY and CDR2 SYGVKD. Trimming at V came to 3 bases and at J to 4 bases, leaving 12 bases not matched to a gene. CDR3 sequence (DNA): TGTGCCATCAGTGAAACCCTACTGACAGGGAATAATCAGCCCCAGCATTTT. It translates to CAISETLLTGNNQPQHF.